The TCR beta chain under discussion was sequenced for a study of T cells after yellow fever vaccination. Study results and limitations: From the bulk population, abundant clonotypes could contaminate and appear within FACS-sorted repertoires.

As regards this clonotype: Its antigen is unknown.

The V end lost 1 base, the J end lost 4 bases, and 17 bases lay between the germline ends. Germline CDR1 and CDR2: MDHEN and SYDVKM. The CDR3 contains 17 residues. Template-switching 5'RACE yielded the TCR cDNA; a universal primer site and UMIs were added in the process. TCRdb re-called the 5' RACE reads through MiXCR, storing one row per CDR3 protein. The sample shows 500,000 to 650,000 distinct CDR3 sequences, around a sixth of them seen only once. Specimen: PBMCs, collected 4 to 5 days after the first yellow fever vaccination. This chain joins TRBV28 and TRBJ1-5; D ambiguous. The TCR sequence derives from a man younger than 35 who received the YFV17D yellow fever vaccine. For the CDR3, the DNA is TGTGCCAGCAGTTTATCGGTGAGGCAAAGCGGTAATCAGCCCCAGCATTTT. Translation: CASSLSVRQSGNQPQHF. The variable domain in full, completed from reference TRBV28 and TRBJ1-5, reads DVKVTQSSRYLVKRTGEKVFLECVQDMDHENMFWYRQDPGLGLRLIYFSYDVKMKEKGDIPEGYSVSREKKERFSLILESASTNQTSMYLCASSLSVRQSGNQPQHFGDGTRLSIL.